This T cell receptor beta chain derives from a study of regulatory T cells in long-lasting Graves disease. Study outcomes and limitations: Favored usage of TRBV28, TRBJ1-2 and TRBJ2-5 was recorded in persistent disease.

Arm-PCR of CDR3 regions and iRepertoire HTBI primers were the basis on which TCR beta libraries were built. TCRdb analysed the multiplex PCR reads with MiXCR anew, one entry per CDR3 protein. Found here are approximately 360,000 distinct CDR3 sequences, around 11% of them singletons; the top ten hold approximately 17%. This clonotype was counted many times. Its antigen is unknown. Indicated time point: newly diagnosed GD, antithyroid drugs for less than 3 months. The authors made the TCR library using RNA they extracted from PBMCs. V was clipped by 4 bases and J by 0 bases; unmatched bases: 5. The V gene's germline CDR1 is SGHKS and CDR2 YYEKEE (reference sequence). The CDR3 covers 15 residues. The same specimen was also included in a second study, on T cells in Graves' hyperthyroidism and ophthalmopathy. That source notes: TCR CDR3 regions were first amplified by RT-PCR with HTBI primers.

The receptor's source is a woman younger than 30 with Graves disease. The V call is TRBV5-5, the J call TRBJ2-3, with 7 bases that match TRBD2. The sequencing used peripheral blood mononuclear cells (PBMCs), collected at new diagnosis, from a patient treated with antithyroid drugs. CDR3 sequence (DNA): TGTGCCAGCAGCATGAGCGGGATCAGCACAGATACGCAGTATTTT. This gives the protein CASSMSGISTDTQYF.